These T cell receptor beta chains were read from a single sample in a study of T cells in localized non-small cell lung cancer. Generated by immunoSEQ multiplex PCR, the TCRdb table keeps only in-frame clones and is missing some. The sample holds approximately 88,000 clones, approximately 91% seen once. The sample in question was PBMCs, obtained before any cancer treatment. Receptors were obtained from a woman aged 40-70 years with stage II squamous cell lung carcinoma. The CDR3 runs from the conserved cysteine through the conserved F or W.

CDR3 protein | V gene
CASSVGLDEQYF | TRBV9
CASSLADGYGYTF | TRBV5-5
CASSLSGGLLGYEQYF | TRBV6-5
CASSLNFASYNEQFF | TRBV7-6
CASSYSMGRGGEQYF | TRBV6-5
CASSLNVGTGNTEAFF | TRBV5-6
CATLSGGKGNEQFF | TRBV28
CASSPQGLANEKLFF | TRBV28
CASSYRIRHLDNEQFF | TRBV5-5
CASRRRPNTGELFF | TRBV6-4
CAWSVMGRGEAFF | TRBV30
CASSPPGTETEAFF | TRBV18
CASRGTRAGDSYTF | TRBV7-8
CASSLKRRLAESTDTQYF | TRBV5-1
CASSQDTPGAKVNQPQHF | TRBV4-1
CASSLRGSDTQYF | TRBV5-4